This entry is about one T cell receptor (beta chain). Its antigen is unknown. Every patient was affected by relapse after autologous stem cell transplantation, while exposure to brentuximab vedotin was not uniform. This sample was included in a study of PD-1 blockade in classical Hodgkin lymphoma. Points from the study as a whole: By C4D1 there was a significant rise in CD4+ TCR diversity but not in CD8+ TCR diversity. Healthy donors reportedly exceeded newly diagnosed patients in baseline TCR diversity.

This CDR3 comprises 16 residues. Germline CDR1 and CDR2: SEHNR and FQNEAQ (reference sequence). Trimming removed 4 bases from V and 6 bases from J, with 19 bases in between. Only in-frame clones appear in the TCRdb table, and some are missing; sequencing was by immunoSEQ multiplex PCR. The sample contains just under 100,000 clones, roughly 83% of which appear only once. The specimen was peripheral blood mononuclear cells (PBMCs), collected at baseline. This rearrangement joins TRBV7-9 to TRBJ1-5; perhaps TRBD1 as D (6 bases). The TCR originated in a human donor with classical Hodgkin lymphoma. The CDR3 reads CASSSHQRGAGQPQHF. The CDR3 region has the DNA TGTGCCAGCAGCTCACACCAGCGGGGGGCAGGTCAGCCCCAGCATTTT.